The T cell receptor (beta chain) described here comes from a study of T cells in Graves' hyperthyroidism and ophthalmopathy. In this sample, this clonotype turned up many times. Its target is not known. The TCR beta CDR3 regions underwent amplification using RNA transcripts as the source. The study used the HTBI primer set for a first-round RT-PCR of the TCR CDR3. TCRdb passed the multiplex PCR reads through MiXCR, listing each CDR3 protein once. The data contain roughly 530,000 distinct CDR3 sequences, about a sixth of them singletons. Study-wide results and caveats: Ophthalmopathy was identified by the model a median 6.5 months ahead of onset.

The sequence derives from a woman aged 18 to 35 with Graves' ophthalmopathy. Sequenced: blood.

CDR3 DNA sequence: TGTGCCAGCAGTGAAATGGAGTTTAGCAATCAGCCCCAGCATTTT. This codes for CASSEMEFSNQPQHF. The rearrangement uses TRBV2 and TRBJ1-5; the D is unclear. Per germline, CDR1 SNHLY and CDR2 FYNNEI. Deletions cut 2 bases from V and 0 bases from J, with 8 bases between. The CDR3 sequence is 15 residues long.